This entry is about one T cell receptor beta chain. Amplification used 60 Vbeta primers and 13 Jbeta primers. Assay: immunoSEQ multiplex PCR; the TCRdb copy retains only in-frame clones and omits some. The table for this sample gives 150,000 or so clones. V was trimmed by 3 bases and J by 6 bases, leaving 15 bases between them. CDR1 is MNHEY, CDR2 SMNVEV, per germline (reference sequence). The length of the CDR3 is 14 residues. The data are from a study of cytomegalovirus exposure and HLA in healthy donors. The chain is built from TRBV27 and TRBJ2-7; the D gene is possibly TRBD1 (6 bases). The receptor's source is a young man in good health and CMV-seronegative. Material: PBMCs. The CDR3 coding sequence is TGTGCCAGCAGTTTGGTGGGGGCAACGGGCGAGCAGTACTTC. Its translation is CASSLVGATGEQYF.